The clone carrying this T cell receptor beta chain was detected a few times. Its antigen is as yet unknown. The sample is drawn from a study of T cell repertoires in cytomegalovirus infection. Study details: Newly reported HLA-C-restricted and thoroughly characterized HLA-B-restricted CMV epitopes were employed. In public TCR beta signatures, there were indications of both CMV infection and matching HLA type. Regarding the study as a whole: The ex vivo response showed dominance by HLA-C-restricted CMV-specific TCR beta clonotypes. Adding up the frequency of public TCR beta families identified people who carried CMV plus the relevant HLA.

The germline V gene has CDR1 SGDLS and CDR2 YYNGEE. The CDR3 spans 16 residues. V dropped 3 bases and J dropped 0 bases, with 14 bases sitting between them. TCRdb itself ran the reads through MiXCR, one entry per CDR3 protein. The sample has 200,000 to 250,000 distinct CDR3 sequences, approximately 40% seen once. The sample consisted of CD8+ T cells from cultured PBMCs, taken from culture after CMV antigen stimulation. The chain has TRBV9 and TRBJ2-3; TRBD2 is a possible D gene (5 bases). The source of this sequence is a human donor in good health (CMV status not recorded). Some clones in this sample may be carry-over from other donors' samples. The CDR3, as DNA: TGTGCCAGCAGCGCCTACAGCGGCCCTAGCACAGATACGCAGTATTTT. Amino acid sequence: CASSAYSGPSTDTQYF.